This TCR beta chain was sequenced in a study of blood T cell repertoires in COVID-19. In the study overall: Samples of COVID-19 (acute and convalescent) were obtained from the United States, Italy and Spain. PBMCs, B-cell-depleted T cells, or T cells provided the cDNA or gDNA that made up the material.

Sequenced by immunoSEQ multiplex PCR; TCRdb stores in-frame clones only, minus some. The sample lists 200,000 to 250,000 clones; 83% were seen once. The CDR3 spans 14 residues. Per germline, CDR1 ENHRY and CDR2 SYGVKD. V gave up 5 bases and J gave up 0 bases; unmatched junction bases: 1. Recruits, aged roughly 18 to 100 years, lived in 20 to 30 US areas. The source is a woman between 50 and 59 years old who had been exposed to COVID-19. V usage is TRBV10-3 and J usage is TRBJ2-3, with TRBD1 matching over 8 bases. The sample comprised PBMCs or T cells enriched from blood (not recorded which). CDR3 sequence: CAISTGGSTDTQYF. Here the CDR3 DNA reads TGTGCCATCAGTACAGGGGGGAGCACAGATACGCAGTATTTT.